The clone carrying this TCR beta chain occurred many times. Its antigen remains unidentified. The data derive from a study of CD8 T cells in ankylosing spondylitis. General study points: Blood of patients with ankylosing spondylitis appeared to be characterized by a TCR beta motif of seven or eight highly homologous variants. Several of the motif variants were reported before in synovial fluid and blood from reactive arthritis. Disease-linked clones had a CD8+ phenotype and relatively low frequency in peripheral blood. Matched ankylosing spondylitis synovial fluid reportedly showed significant enrichment of disease-linked clones.

The CDR3 has 15 amino acids. The V gene's germline CDR1 is SNHLY and CDR2 FYNNEI. Losses at the gene ends were 8 bases for V and 0 bases for J; bases not matched to a gene: 7. Using quantitative 5'-RACE with molecular barcodes, the authors made TCR beta libraries. TCRdb fed the 5' RACE reads into MiXCR, producing one record per CDR3 protein. The sample yields 450,000 to 550,000 distinct CDR3 sequences, approximately 5% seen once. The rearrangement joins TRBV2 to TRBJ1-5; 7 positions agree with TRBD1. The TCR was taken from a male donor with ankylosing spondylitis. The sequenced material came from blood, either unsorted or a sorted T cell fraction (not recorded which). CDR3 region: CASVRDRNSNQPQHF. Here the CDR3 DNA reads TGTGCCAGCGTCCGGGACAGAAATAGCAATCAGCCCCAGCATTTT.